The 27 T cell receptor beta chains below come from one sample, sequenced in a study of blood T cell repertoires in COVID-19. Generated by immunoSEQ multiplex PCR, the TCRdb table keeps only in-frame clones and is missing some. This table holds over 70,000 clones, 80% to 90% found once. Sequenced sample: peripheral blood. The receptors derive from a man between 60 and 70 years old with COVID-19, enrolled during active disease.

The chain joins TRBV10-3 to TRBJ2-1; 9 nucleotides agree with TRBD2. The germline V gene encodes CDR1 ENHRY and CDR2 SYGVKD. Trimming took 3 bases from V and 2 from J; bases not matched to a gene: 5. CDR3 length: 16 residues. The CDR3 coding sequence is TGTGCCATCAGTGAATCTGCGGGGGGGACCTACAATGAGCAGTTCTTC. Translated: CAISESAGGTYNEQFF.

This chain's CDR3 is CASSTTVSNYGYTF. The CDR3 DNA sequence: TGTGCCAGCTCAACGACAGTTTCTAACTATGGCTACACCTTC. The V gene is TRBV18, the J gene TRBJ1-2; D might be TRBD1 (5 bases). Germline loops: CDR1 KGHSH, CDR2 LQKENI. The CDR3 is made up of 14 amino acids. Trimming took 5 bases from V and 0 from J, leaving 10 bases between them.

J is TRBJ1-2 and V is TRBV6-5; tentatively, D is TRBD1 (6 bases). V lost 5 bases and J lost 6, with 16 bases in between. This CDR3 comprises 14 residues. Germline V gene lookup returns CDR1 MNHEY and CDR2 SVGAGI. The CDR3 DNA is TGTGCCAGCAGTCTCGATACAGGGTCTAATGGCTACACCTTC. This gives the protein CASSLDTGSNGYTF.

The rearrangement uses TRBV28 and TRBJ1-4; D might be TRBD1 (5 bases). V was shortened by 5 bases and J by 8 bases, with 15 bases between the two germline ends. Germline CDR1 is MDHEN and CDR2 is SYDVKM. The CDR3 covers 14 residues. The CDR3 nucleotides read TGTGCCAGCAGTCCCGACAGCTTAGGAGAAAAACTGTTTTTT. Amino acids: CASSPDSLGEKLFF.

The V gene is TRBV29-1, the J gene TRBJ1-4; no clear D. There are 11 residues in the CDR3. Germline V gene lookup returns CDR1 SQVTM and CDR2 ANQGSEA. Trimming took 6 bases from V and 7 from J, leaving 9 bases between them. DNA of the CDR3: TGCAGCGTACTCTCGGGTGAAAAACTGTTTTTT. Protein: CSVLSGEKLFF. Full variable domain (remainder filled in from reference TRBV29-1 and TRBJ1-4): SAVISQKPSRDICQRGTSLTIQCQVDSQVTMMFWYRQQPGQSLTLIATANQGSEATYESGFVIDKFPISRPNLTFSTLTVSNMSPEDSSIYLCSVLSGEKLFFGSGTQLSVL.

In this sample, this clone turned up once. The V and J genes are TRBV21-1 and TRBJ2-5; the listed D gene, TRBD1, was not tested against the DNA. TRBV21-1 is noted as a pseudogene. The CDR3 runs to 12 residues. The DNA of the CDR3 is TGTGCCAGGACACGAGTCCAAGAGACCCAGTACTTC. Encoded protein: CARTRVQETQYF.

The V call is TRBV5-1, the J call TRBJ2-5; D gene unclear. The CDR3 length is 14 residues. Trimming took 0 bases from V and 1 from J, leaving 7 bases between them. Germline CDR1 and CDR2: SGHRS and YFSETQ. CDR3 DNA: TGCGCCAGCAGCTTGGGTGCGGTCCAAGAGACCCAGTACTTC. Protein product: CASSLGAVQETQYF.

This sequence joins TRBV4-2 and TRBJ2-1; 11 nucleotides match TRBD2. CDR1 LGHNA and CDR2 YNFKEQ come from the germline V gene. The CDR3 sequence is 16 residues long. The V gene end was trimmed by 6 bases and the J gene end by 4 bases; junction bases not matched to a gene: 8. The CDR3 DNA reads TGTGCCAGCAGTCTGAGACTAGCGGGAACTTACAATGAGCAGTTCTTC. Amino acid sequence: CASSLRLAGTYNEQFF.

The chain recombines TRBV7-3 with TRBJ2-7, with no clear D. CDR3 length: 14 amino acids. CDR1 and CDR2 (germline): SGHTA, FQGTGA. Between the trimmed V and J ends, which lost 2 bases and 0 bases, there was a span of 8 bases. CDR3 residues: CASSLVGGSYEQYF. CDR3 coding DNA: TGTGCCAGCAGCTTAGTTGGCGGCTCCTACGAGCAGTACTTC.

This clone appeared a single time. This chain uses TRBV29-1 with TRBJ2-1; possibly TRBD2 for D (6 bases). CDR3 size: 13 residues. Trimming left V 7 bases short and J 5 bases short, with 15 bases between. Germline lookup yields CDR1 SQVTM and CDR2 ANQGSEA. The CDR3 loop reads CSAPKAGHNEQFF. In DNA form, the CDR3 reads TGCAGCGCCCCCAAGGCGGGACACAATGAGCAGTTCTTC.

CDR3 sequence (DNA): TGCAGCGCCAAGGGGAGGGGAGCCTACGAGCAGTACTTC. Amino acids: CSAKGRGAYEQYF. J is TRBJ2-7 and V is TRBV29-1, with 7 bases aligning to TRBD2. The CDR3 contains 13 residues. Looked up from germline, CDR1 is SQVTM and CDR2 is ANQGSEA. Germline trimming cut 7 bases from V and 2 bases from J; bases unmatched to any gene: 8.

The rearrangement joins TRBV12-2 to TRBJ2-1; TRBD2, as called in the table, went unchecked against the DNA. TRBV12-2 is termed a pseudogene. CDR3 size: 17 residues. CDR3 amino acids: CASRLSLAGRPSHEQFF. The CDR3 DNA reads as TGTGCAAGTCGCTTATCTCTAGCGGGTCGACCGTCCCATGAGCAGTTCTTC.

V is TRBV7-3 and J is TRBJ2-1; possibly TRBD2 for D (6 bases). CDR1 and CDR2 from the germline V gene are SGHTA and FQGTGA. The CDR3 is 15 amino acids. V was cut by 5 bases and J by 8 bases, with 19 bases left in between. In DNA form, the CDR3 reads TGTGCCAGCAGCCGTAGCGGAGGTTTCGCCGATGAGCAGTTCTTC. As protein: CASSRSGGFADEQFF.

The rearrangement links TRBV3-1 (or the pseudogene TRBV3-2) to TRBJ1-2, with TRBD1 matching 7 bases. With 4 bases clipped from V and 4 bases from J, the junction kept 6 bases outside the gene matches. Germline V CDR1 and CDR2: LGHDT, YNNKEL (reference sequence). CDR3 size: 14 residues. The CDR3 DNA reads TGTGCCAGCAGCCCAGGACAGGACCCCTATGGCTACACCTTC. Protein sequence: CASSPGQDPYGYTF.

The rearrangement uses TRBV5-1 and TRBJ1-1; 8 nucleotides match TRBD1. The length of the CDR3 is 15 residues. CDR1 and CDR2 (germline): SGHRS, YFSETQ. V lost 4 bases and J lost 4; bases outside the gene matches: 9. The CDR3 DNA follows: TGCGCCAGCAGCGGGTACAGGGGGTCGGCCACTGAAGCTTTCTTT. Translation gives CASSGYRGSATEAFF. The full variable domain, rest sourced from reference TRBV5-1 and TRBJ1-1, is KAGVTQTPRYLIKTRGQQVTLSCSPISGHRSVSWYQQTPGQGLQFLFEYFSETQRNKGNFPGRFSGRQFSNSRSEMNVSTLELGDSALYLCASSGYRGSATEAFFGQGTRLTVV.

The rearrangement uses TRBV6-5 and TRBJ1-4; 10 bases agree with TRBD1. V shed 4 bases, J shed 8 bases, and the junction held 7 bases outside the gene matches. Germline V gene lookup returns CDR1 MNHEY and CDR2 SVGAGI. The CDR3 loop spans 15 amino acids. The DNA for the CDR3 is TGTGCCAGCAGTTTCAGGACAGGGGGACGGGAAAAACTGTTTTTT. It encodes CASSFRTGGREKLFF.

This chain uses TRBV30 with TRBJ2-7; 7 nucleotides align to TRBD2. J gave up 3 bases and V 4 bases, and 9 bases lay outside the gene matches. Germline V gene sequence: CDR1 GTSNPN, CDR2 SVGIG (reference sequence). This CDR3 region has 14 residues. The CDR3 coding sequence is TGTGCCTGGATGCCCATAGCGGGCTACTACGAGCAGTACTTC. It yields the protein CAWMPIAGYYEQYF. The entire variable domain, with the rest obtained from reference TRBV30 and TRBJ2-7, is as follows: SQTIHQWPATLVQPVGSPLSLECTVEGTSNPNLYWYRQAAGRGLQLLFYSVGIGQISSEVPQNLSASRPQDRQFILSSKKLLLSDSGFYLCAWMPIAGYYEQYFGPGTRLTVT.

V gene TRBV30 combines with J gene TRBJ2-5, with 8 bases fitting TRBD2. The germline V gene has CDR1 GTSNPN and CDR2 SVGIG (reference sequence). The ends lost 0 bases at V and 4 bases at J; junction bases unmatched: 1. There are 13 residues in the CDR3. CDR3 loop: CAWSVRGGETQYF. As DNA, the CDR3 is TGTGCCTGGAGTGTCCGGGGGGGAGAGACCCAGTACTTC.

This chain joins TRBV30 and TRBJ2-1; possible D gene TRBD1, 5 bases. Deletions cut 3 bases from V and 1 base from J, with 16 bases between. Germline CDR1 reads GTSNPN; CDR2 reads SVGIG (reference sequence). The CDR3 has 16 amino acids. This CDR3 is CAWSRQGDWSYNEQFF. The DNA for the CDR3 is TGTGCCTGGAGCAGACAAGGGGATTGGTCCTACAATGAGCAGTTCTTC.

CDR3 protein: CASSSLVKPDTQYF. The CDR3 nucleotides are TGTGCCAGCTCCTCTTTAGTCAAGCCGGATACGCAGTATTTT. This rearrangement joins TRBV9 to TRBJ2-3; D call uncertain. CDR1 is SGDLS, CDR2 YYNGEE, per germline. This CDR3 spans 14 amino acids. The ends were cut back, 7 bases at V and 6 bases at J, with 18 bases in the middle. The entire variable domain, with the rest obtained from reference TRBV9 and TRBJ2-3, is as follows: DSGVTQTPKHLITATGQRVTLRCSPRSGDLSVYWYQQSLDQGLQFLIQYYNGEERAKGNILERFSAQQFPDLHSELNLSSLELGDSALYFCASSSLVKPDTQYFGPGTRLTVL.

The chain is built from TRBV25-1 and TRBJ2-7; D is unresolved. The CDR3 sequence is 13 residues long. V was clipped by 2 bases and J by 3 bases, with 8 bases between them. Germline lookup yields CDR1 MGHDK and CDR2 SYGVNS. The CDR3 here is CASSEPTVYEQYF. The CDR3 region has the DNA TGTGCCAGCAGTGAACCCACAGTCTACGAGCAGTACTTC.

The V and J genes are TRBV24-1 and TRBJ1-4; no definite D call. Trimming took off 5 bases at V and 8 bases at J, with 14 bases between the two ends. CDR1 is KGHDR and CDR2 is SFDVKD in the germline V gene. CDR3 size: 14 residues. CDR3 in amino acids: CATSGSGAEEKLFF. The CDR3, as DNA: TGTGCCACCAGTGGCTCGGGAGCGGAGGAAAAACTGTTTTTT.

The chain is built from TRBV29-1 and TRBJ1-6, with 7 positions matching TRBD1. Germline loops: CDR1 SQVTM, CDR2 ANQGSEA. The ends lost 5 bases at V and 9 bases at J; junction bases unmatched: 7. The CDR3 spans 13 residues. The CDR3 sequence: CSVSRDSRSPLHF. The CDR3, as DNA: TGCAGCGTTTCTCGGGACAGTCGTTCACCCCTCCACTTT.

This clone was seen more than once but under ten times. Different DNA sequences within this sample yield the same CDR3. V and J are TRBV7-3 and TRBJ2-5, with TRBD1 matching 9 bases. Germline V gene sequence: CDR1 SGHTA, CDR2 FQGTGA. J lost 5 bases, V lost 5 bases, and 9 bases had no gene match. The CDR3 spans 15 residues. The CDR3 protein is CASSLGGQGSETQYF. For the CDR3, the DNA is TGTGCCAGCAGCCTAGGCGGACAGGGGTCGGAGACCCAGTACTTC.

The V and J genes are TRBV3-1 (or the pseudogene TRBV3-2) and TRBJ1-5; TRBD1 aligns across 7 bases. Germline lookup yields CDR1 LGHDT and CDR2 YNNKEL (reference sequence). V gave up 0 bases and J gave up 7 bases; unmatched junction bases: 0. The CDR3 totals 13 residues. For the CDR3, the DNA is TGTGCCAGCAGCCAAGAAGGGGGCCAGCCCCAGCATTTT. Translated: CASSQEGGQPQHF.

This clone was detected many times. The gene calls are TRBV28 and TRBJ1-1, with TRBD1 matching over 7 bases. CDR1 and CDR2 (germline): MDHEN, SYDVKM. The ends lost 5 bases at V and 5 bases at J; junction bases unmatched: 11. The CDR3 consists of 15 residues. The CDR3: CASSLNRGRSTEAFF. In DNA, the CDR3 is TGTGCCAGCAGTCTCAACAGGGGAAGGAGTACTGAAGCTTTCTTT.

The V call is TRBV5-1, the J call TRBJ1-4; D perhaps matches TRBD1 (6 bases). V was shortened by 0 bases and J by 16 bases, with 13 bases between the two germline ends. CDR1 SGHRS and CDR2 YFSETQ come from the germline V gene. The CDR3 has 12 amino acids. The CDR3 DNA reads as TGCGCCAGCAGCTTGGAGCTGGGGGCATGGTTTTTT. Translating gives CASSLELGAWFF.